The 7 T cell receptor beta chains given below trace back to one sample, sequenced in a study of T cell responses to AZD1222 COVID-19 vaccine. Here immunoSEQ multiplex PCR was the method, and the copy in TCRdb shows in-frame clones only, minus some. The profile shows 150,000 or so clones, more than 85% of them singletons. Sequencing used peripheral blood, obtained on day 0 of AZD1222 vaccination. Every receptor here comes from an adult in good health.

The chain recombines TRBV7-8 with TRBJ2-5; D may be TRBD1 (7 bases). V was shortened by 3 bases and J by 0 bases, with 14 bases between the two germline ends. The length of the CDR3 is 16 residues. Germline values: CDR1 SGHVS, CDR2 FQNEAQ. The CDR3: CASSFRGTAYQETQYF. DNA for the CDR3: TGTGCCAGCAGCTTCCGGGGGACAGCGTACCAAGAGACCCAGTACTTC.

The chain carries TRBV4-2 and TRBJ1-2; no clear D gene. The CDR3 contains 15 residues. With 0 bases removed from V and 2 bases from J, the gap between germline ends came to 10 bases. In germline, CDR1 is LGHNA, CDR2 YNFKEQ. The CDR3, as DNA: TGTGCCAGCAGCCAAGAACCGGCCGGCAACTATGGCTACACCTTC. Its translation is CASSQEPAGNYGYTF.

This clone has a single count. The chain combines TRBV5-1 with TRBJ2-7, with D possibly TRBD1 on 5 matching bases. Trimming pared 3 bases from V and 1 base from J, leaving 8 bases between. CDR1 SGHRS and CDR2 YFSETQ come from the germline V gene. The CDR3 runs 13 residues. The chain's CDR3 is CASSSRQSYEQYF. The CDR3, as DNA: TGCGCCAGCAGCTCCCGACAGTCCTACGAGCAGTACTTC.

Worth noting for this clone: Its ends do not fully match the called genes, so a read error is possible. Here the CDR3 DNA reads TGTGCCAGCAGCTTTACCGGGACAGGGAACGCCGGGGAGCTGTTTTTT. This translates into CASSFTGTGNAGELFF. The chain employs TRBV5-8 and TRBJ2-2; 9 nucleotides match TRBD1. The germline gives CDR1 SGHTS, CDR2 YDEGEE. The length of the CDR3 is 16 residues.

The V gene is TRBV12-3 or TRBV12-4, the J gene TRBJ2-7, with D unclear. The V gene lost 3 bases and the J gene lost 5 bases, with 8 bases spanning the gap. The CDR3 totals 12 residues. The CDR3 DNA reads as TGTGCCAGCAGTTTGGAGCTAGACGAGCAGTACTTC. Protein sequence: CASSLELDEQYF.

The CDR3: CASSYSRLGGLETQYF. In DNA, the CDR3 is TGTGCCAGCAGTTACTCTAGACTCGGTGGTTTGGAGACCCAGTACTTC. The chain has TRBV6-5 and TRBJ2-5; no reliable D call. CDR3 length: 16 residues. Per the germline V gene, CDR1 is MNHEY and CDR2 is SVGAGI. The V end lost 0 bases, the J end lost 5 bases, and 16 bases lay between the germline ends.

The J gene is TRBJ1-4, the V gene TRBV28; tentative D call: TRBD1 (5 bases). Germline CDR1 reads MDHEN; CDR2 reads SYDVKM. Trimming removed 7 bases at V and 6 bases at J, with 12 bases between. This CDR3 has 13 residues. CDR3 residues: CASTAGWDEKLFF. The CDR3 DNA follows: TGTGCCAGCACAGCAGGGTGGGATGAAAAACTGTTTTTT.